The sequence of this T cell receptor (beta chain) was determined in a study of cytomegalovirus exposure and HLA in healthy donors. Points from the study as a whole: Later analysis identified around 15,000 TCR beta sequences associated with HLA alleles, using a false discovery rate threshold of 0.05. The study put 150 to 200 TCR beta chains on its list as cytomegalovirus-associated. According to a later analysis, donors in an Asian-associated ancestry cluster reportedly had fewer N-insertions than the roughly 670-donor mean.

Turning to this clone: What it recognizes is unknown.

The CDR3 runs to 13 residues. Germline-derived CDR1 and CDR2 are LNHDA and SQIVND (reference sequence). V shed 4 bases and J shed 5 bases, with 8 bases lying between them. The study ran its PCR with 60 Vbeta and 13 Jbeta primers. Sequencing was performed with immunoSEQ multiplex PCR; in TCRdb, only in-frame clones are kept and a portion is missing. The sample has almost 200,000 clones; 65% to 80% are singletons. The chain has TRBV19 and TRBJ2-2; D remains unclear. This TCR came from a woman aged 25 to 39 in good health and CMV-seropositive. Sequenced input: PBMCs. The CDR3 bases are TGTGCCAGTAGTACAGACGCGACCGGGGAGCTGTTTTTT. Protein: CASSTDATGELFF.